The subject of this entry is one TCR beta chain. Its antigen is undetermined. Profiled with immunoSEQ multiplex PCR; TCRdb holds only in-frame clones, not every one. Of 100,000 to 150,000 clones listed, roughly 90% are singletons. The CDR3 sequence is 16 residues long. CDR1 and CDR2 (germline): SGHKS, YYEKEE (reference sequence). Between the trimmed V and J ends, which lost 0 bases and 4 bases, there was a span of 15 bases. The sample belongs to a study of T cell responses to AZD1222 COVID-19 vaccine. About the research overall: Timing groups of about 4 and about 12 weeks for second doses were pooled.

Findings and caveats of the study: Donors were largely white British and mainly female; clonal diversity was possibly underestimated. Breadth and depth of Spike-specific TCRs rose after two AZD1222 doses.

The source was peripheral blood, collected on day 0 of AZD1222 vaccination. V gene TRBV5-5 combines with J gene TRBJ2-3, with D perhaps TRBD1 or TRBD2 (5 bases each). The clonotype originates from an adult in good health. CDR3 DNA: TGTGCCAGCAGCTTGGGGGGGTCCCGTAGGGCAGATACGCAGTATTTT. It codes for CASSLGGSRRADTQYF.